This is a list of T cell receptor beta chains from one sample in a study of blood T cell repertoires in COVID-19. Using immunoSEQ multiplex PCR, the repertoire was profiled, and TCRdb retains in-frame clones only, with some absent. The table has approximately 260,000 clones, about 88% seen once. Sequences were obtained from peripheral blood. The receptor source for this set is a man younger than 30 with active or convalescent COVID-19. The CDR3 runs from the conserved cysteine through the conserved F or W. Fields, in order: D gene, J gene, clone size, V gene, CDR3 DNA, CDR3 protein. D genes are given only for firm matches. Part of the rows lack a size; the others show once, few, many or a class for expanded clones.

NA,TRBJ2-7,NA,TRBV19,TGTGCCAGTAGTAATCAGGGGATCCCCTACGAGCAGTACTTC,CASSNQGIPYEQYF
NA,TRBJ2-7,NA,TRBV29-1,TGCAGCGTCGTGGGGGGTTCCGACCTCTCCTACGAGCAGTACTTC,CSVVGGSDLSYEQYF
TRBD2,TRBJ2-4,NA,TRBV19,TGTGCCAGTAGTTCTCAGGGGACTAGCATTCAGTACTTC,CASSSQGTSIQYF
TRBD1,TRBJ1-2,few,TRBV7-8,TGTGCCAGCAGCCTAGACAGGGTCCCTAAAGCCTATGGCTACACCTTC,CASSLDRVPKAYGYTF
TRBD1,TRBJ1-6,NA,TRBV27,TGTGCCAGCAGTACCCCCCCCGGGACAGGGGTCATTTCACCCCTCCACTTT,CASSTPPGTGVISPLHF
NA,TRBJ2-2,NA,TRBV12-3/TRBV12-4,TGTGCCAGCAGGCAGACCGGGGAGCTGTTTTTT,CASRQTGELFF
NA,TRBJ1-1,NA,TRBV3-1/TRBV3-2,TGTGCCAGCAGCCAAGCGGGGAACACTGAAGCTTTCTTT,CASSQAGNTEAFF
NA,TRBJ1-2,few,TRBV25-1,TGTGCCAGCAGTTATATGGGCAACGGTGGCTACACCTTC,CASSYMGNGGYTF
TRBD1,TRBJ1-2,NA,TRBV19,TGTGCCAGTAGTATAGTCCACAGGGGTGGCTATGGCTACACCTTC,CASSIVHRGGYGYTF
NA,TRBJ1-4,once,TRBV2,TGTGCCAGCGGGCGGGCAAAATTTAACGCCGAAAAACTGTTTTTT,CASGRAKFNAEKLFF
NA,TRBJ2-2,once,TRBV6-6,TGTGCCAGCAGTTACTCGGGGCTGTCCGGGGAGCTGTTTTTT,CASSYSGLSGELFF
NA,TRBJ1-6,NA,TRBV9,TGTGCCAGCAGCCCCAACGAGGGGGATTCACCCCTCCACTTT,CASSPNEGDSPLHF
NA,TRBJ1-1,NA,TRBV3-1/TRBV3-2,TGTGCCAGCAGCCAAGAAGTTGGGGGGGAAGCTTTCTTT,CASSQEVGGEAFF
NA,TRBJ2-2,NA,TRBV28,TGTGCCAGCAGTTTACTGTCCACCGGGGAGCTGTTTTTT,CASSLLSTGELFF
NA,TRBJ2-3,NA,TRBV6-6,TGTGCCAGCAGTTTACAGGTCCCAGCAGATACGCAGTATTTT,CASSLQVPADTQYF
NA,TRBJ2-7,few,TRBV6-5,TGTGCCAGCAGTTACTCGGGGGTCGCGGAGCGGGACGAGCAGTACTTC,CASSYSGVAERDEQYF
NA,TRBJ1-4,few,TRBV6-5,TGTGCCAGCAGTTACTCCCTTGATGAAAAACTGTTTTTT,CASSYSLDEKLFF
NA,TRBJ2-5,NA,TRBV7-9,TGTGCCAGCAGAGACAGTAAAGAGACCCAGTACTTC,CASRDSKETQYF
NA,TRBJ2-7,NA,TRBV16,TGTGCCAGCAGCCAAGGGGACACCAGCTCCTACGAGCAGTACTTC,CASSQGDTSSYEQYF
TRBD1,TRBJ1-6,once,TRBV2,TGTGCCAGCAGGGGGACAGTCTATAATTCACCCCTCCACTTT,CASRGTVYNSPLHF
NA,TRBJ2-1,NA,TRBV7-9,TGTGCCAGCAGCTCGACGGGAGTCAACAATGAGCAGTTCTTC,CASSSTGVNNEQFF
NA,TRBJ1-1,NA,TRBV6-5,TGTGCCAGCAGACCTAGAGGTTACACTGAAGCTTTCTTT,CASRPRGYTEAFF
NA,TRBJ2-4,NA,TRBV30,TGTGCCTGCGGCAGGGCAAGTGCCAAAAACATTCAGTACTTC,CACGRASAKNIQYF
NA,TRBJ1-3,once,TRBV11-2,TGTGCCGGACAGATCTCTGGAAACACCATATATTTT,CAGQISGNTIYF
NA,TRBJ2-1,NA,TRBV6-2/TRBV6-3,TGTGCCAGCAGCAAAGGGGTACAGCAGTTCTTC,CASSKGVQQFF
NA,TRBJ1-3,NA,TRBV6-5,TGTGCCAGCAGTTACTCTTCCGGGTCAGTAGGAAACACCATATATTTT,CASSYSSGSVGNTIYF
TRBD1,TRBJ2-7,NA,TRBV5-1,TGCGCCAGCAGCTTGGCCCGGGACAGGGGTGATAGCGAGGCGTACGAGCAGTACTTC,CASSLARDRGDSEAYEQYF
NA,TRBJ1-5,NA,TRBV29-1,TGCAGCGTTGCGGCAGAGGTTAATCAGCCCCAGCATTTT,CSVAAEVNQPQHF
NA,TRBJ1-2,once,TRBV5-5,TGTGCCAGCAGCTTGCCGGGGGATGGCTACACCTTC,CASSLPGDGYTF
NA,TRBJ2-2,NA,TRBV3-1/TRBV3-2,TGTGCCAGCAGGACTAGTGTGACCGGGGAGCTGTTTTTT,CASRTSVTGELFF
NA,TRBJ1-3,NA,TRBV6-5,TGTGCCGGAGGTGTCTACTCTGGAAACACCATATATTTT,CAGGVYSGNTIYF
NA,TRBJ1-4,NA,TRBV30,TGTGCCTGGGCACAGGAGCCACTTACAACTAATGAAAAACTGTTTTTT,CAWAQEPLTTNEKLFF
NA,TRBJ1-1,NA,TRBV9,TGTGCCAGCAGCCCAGGACACCCAAACGGAGCTTTCTTT,CASSPGHPNGAFF
NA,TRBJ1-3,NA,TRBV6-5,TGTGCCAACTCCCGGGACTTCGGGAACACCATATATTTT,CANSRDFGNTIYF
TRBD1,TRBJ1-2,NA,TRBV4-1,TGCGCCAGCAGCCAAGATTTACGGGACAGGGGGAGTAGCTATGGCTACACCTTC,CASSQDLRDRGSSYGYTF
TRBD2,TRBJ2-5,NA,TRBV25-1,TGTGCCAGCAGTCCCAAAAAGGGACTAGCGGGAAGTATAGAGACCCAGTACTTC,CASSPKKGLAGSIETQYF
TRBD2,TRBJ2-1,NA,TRBV27,TGTGCCAGCAGTCCCGGGACTAGCGGGAGGGTTGAGCAGTTCTTC,CASSPGTSGRVEQFF
NA,TRBJ1-3,NA,TRBV2,TGTGCCAGCATCGGGGGGCTTGGGCGCTCTGGAAACACCATATATTTT,CASIGGLGRSGNTIYF
NA,TRBJ2-2,NA,TRBV4-1,TGCGCCAGCAGGCCGGGAGCCGGGGAGCTGTTTTTT,CASRPGAGELFF
NA,TRBJ1-1,few,TRBV28,TGTGCCAGCAGTGCCCCCGGGGGAACCGAAGCTTTCTTT,CASSAPGGTEAFF
TRBD1,TRBJ1-5,NA,TRBV28,TGTGCCAGCAGTCTTTATCGCCCGACAGGGATTGCCGCCCAGCATTTT,CASSLYRPTGIAAQHF
TRBD1,TRBJ2-3,NA,TRBV7-9,TGTGCCAGCACCTCAGGGGGCTTGAACGGTACGCAGTATTTT,CASTSGGLNGTQYF
TRBD2,TRBJ2-4,NA,TRBV12-3/TRBV12-4,TGTGCCAGCAGGACTAGCGGGAGGGGCATTCAGTACTTC,CASRTSGRGIQYF
NA,TRBJ2-7,once,TRBV5-1,TGCGCCAGCAGCTTGGAGTTCGGTTCCTACGAGCAGTACTTC,CASSLEFGSYEQYF
TRBD2,TRBJ2-5,NA,TRBV7-2,TGTGCCAGCAGCTCCGGGGAGACTAGCGGGGTTCGAGAGACCCAGTACTTC,CASSSGETSGVRETQYF
TRBD1,TRBJ2-7,NA,TRBV25-1,TGTGCCAGCAGCTCTGCTAGGGGGACAGGAGGGTACGAGCAGTACTTC,CASSSARGTGGYEQYF
NA,TRBJ2-6,NA,TRBV2,TGTGCCAGCATCGCAGGCTCCCTCAAATCTGGGGCCAACGTCCTGACTTTC,CASIAGSLKSGANVLTF
TRBD2,TRBJ2-5,NA,TRBV9,TGTGCCAGCAGCGTAGACGGTAGCGGTGTAGCGGGGACCCAGTACTTC,CASSVDGSGVAGTQYF
TRBD2,TRBJ2-5,NA,TRBV7-6,TGTGCCAGCAGCTTAGAGGCGGGAGGCGCTCATGGGACCCAGTACTTC,CASSLEAGGAHGTQYF